This TCR beta chain came from a study of shared clonotypes between healthy human individuals. This CDR3 contains 13 residues. Germline CDR1 MNHEY, CDR2 SMNVEV (reference sequence). Trimming removed 3 bases from V and 5 bases from J, with 11 bases in between. The study's findings and limits: When naive CD4 clonotypes were compared across several donors, about 4.8% were shared.

Only CD45RO-negative cells positively selected for CCR7 counted as naive CD8 cells, so terminally differentiated effector memory CD45RA+ cells were excluded. Each sample came from a Caucasian adult donor living in Nashville, Tennessee. The protocol was immunoSEQ multiplex PCR, while the TCRdb copy is restricted to in-frame clones and leaves out a portion. The table shows about 2 million clones, with about 95% occurring only once. Concerning this clone itself: Its specificity is unknown.

This chain joins TRBV27 and TRBJ2-7; possible D gene TRBD1, 5 bases. The sample consisted of naive CD8+ T cells sorted from blood. The TCR was taken from a young man in good health. The CDR3 coding sequence is TGTGCCAGCAGTTTGGGGCCAGACCACGAGCAGTACTTC. Amino acids: CASSLGPDHEQYF.